This T cell receptor beta chain emerged from a study of lymphopenia after photon versus proton radiotherapy. Germline loops: CDR1 SGHDT, CDR2 YYEEEE. V was pared by 4 bases and J by 7 bases, with 13 bases of the junction left unmatched. This CDR3 has 16 amino acids. This clone was found a few times. Its specificity is unknown. General study points: Under photons, naive T cells and diversity fell while effector/memory populations rose. Post-nadir diversity loss with photons came from oligoclonal expansion, particularly CD8+ Temra cells.

Assay used: immunoSEQ multiplex PCR; TCRdb lists only in-frame clones, some missing. Among 37,000 or so clones, about 82% were seen once, and the ten largest hold 10%. The gene calls are TRBV5-6 and TRBJ2-1; 8 nucleotides match TRBD1. The sample consisted of peripheral blood, taken from a patient treated with proton-based radiotherapy. The source of this sequence is a woman in her 70s with pancreatic cancer. Some clones in this sample may be carry-over from other donors' samples. The CDR3 nucleotides read TGTGCCAGCAGCGCTCCGGGGACAGGCTATGGGAATGAGCAGTTCTTC. Translated: CASSAPGTGYGNEQFF.